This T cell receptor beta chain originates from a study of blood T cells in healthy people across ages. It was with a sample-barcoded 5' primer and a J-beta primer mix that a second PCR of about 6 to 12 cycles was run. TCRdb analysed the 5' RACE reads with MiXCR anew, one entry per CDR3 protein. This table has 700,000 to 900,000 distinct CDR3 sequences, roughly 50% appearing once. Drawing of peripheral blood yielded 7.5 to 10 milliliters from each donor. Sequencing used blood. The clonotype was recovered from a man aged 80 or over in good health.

CDR3 DNA: TGTGCCAGCAGGCTCCGGGACAGTAGCAATCAGCCCCAGCATTTT. It encodes CASRLRDSSNQPQHF. The V gene is TRBV2, the J gene TRBJ1-5, with 7 bases fitting TRBD1. Germline V gene sequence: CDR1 SNHLY, CDR2 FYNNEI. The V gene end was trimmed by 6 bases and the J gene end by 0 bases; junction bases not matched to a gene: 5. The CDR3 covers 15 residues.